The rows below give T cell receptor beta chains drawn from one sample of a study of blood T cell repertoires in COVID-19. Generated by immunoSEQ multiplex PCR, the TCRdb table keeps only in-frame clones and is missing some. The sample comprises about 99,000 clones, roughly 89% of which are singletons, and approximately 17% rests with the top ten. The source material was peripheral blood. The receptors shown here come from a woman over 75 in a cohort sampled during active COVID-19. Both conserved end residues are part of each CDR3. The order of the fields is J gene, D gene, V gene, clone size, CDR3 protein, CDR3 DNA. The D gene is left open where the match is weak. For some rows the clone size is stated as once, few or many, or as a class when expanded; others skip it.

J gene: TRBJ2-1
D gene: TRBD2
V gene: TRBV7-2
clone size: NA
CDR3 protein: CASLIGRANNEQFF
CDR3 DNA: TGTGCCAGCCTAATAGGGAGGGCCAATAATGAGCAGTTCTTC

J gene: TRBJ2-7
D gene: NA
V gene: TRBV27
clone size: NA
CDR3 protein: CASSYTGPPLLYEQYF
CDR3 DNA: TGTGCCAGCAGCTACACGGGTCCCCCTCTTCTCTACGAGCAGTACTTC

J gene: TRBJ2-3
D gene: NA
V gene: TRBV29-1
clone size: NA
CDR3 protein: CSLRLKDTQYF
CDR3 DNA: TGCAGCTTAAGACTGAAAGATACGCAGTATTTT

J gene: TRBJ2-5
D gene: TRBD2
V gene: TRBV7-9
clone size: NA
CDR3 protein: CASSPGLAGEETQYF
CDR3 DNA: TGTGCCAGCAGCCCGGGACTAGCGGGAGAAGAGACCCAGTACTTC

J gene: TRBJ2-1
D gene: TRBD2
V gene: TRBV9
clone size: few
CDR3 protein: CASSVVPSGFGDEQFF
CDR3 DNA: TGTGCCAGCAGCGTAGTGCCTAGCGGGTTCGGCGATGAGCAGTTCTTC

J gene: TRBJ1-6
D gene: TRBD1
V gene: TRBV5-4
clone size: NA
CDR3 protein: CASSQGQGVISPLHF
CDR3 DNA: TGTGCCAGCAGCCAAGGACAGGGGGTAATTTCACCCCTCCACTTT

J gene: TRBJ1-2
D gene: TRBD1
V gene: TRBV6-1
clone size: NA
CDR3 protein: CASRESPGQGASPYGYTF
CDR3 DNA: TGTGCCAGCAGGGAATCTCCGGGACAGGGGGCCTCGCCCTATGGCTACACCTTC

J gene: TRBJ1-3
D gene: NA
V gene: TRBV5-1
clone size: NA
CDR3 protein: CASSTTGAREGNTIYF
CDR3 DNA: TGCGCCAGCAGCACAACAGGTGCCAGGGAAGGAAACACCATATATTTT

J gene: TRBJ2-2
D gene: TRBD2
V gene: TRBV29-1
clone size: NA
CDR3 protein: CSAQRGSGGAGYTGELFF
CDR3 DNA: TGCAGCGCCCAGCGGGGTAGCGGGGGGGCCGGGTACACCGGGGAGCTGTTTTTT

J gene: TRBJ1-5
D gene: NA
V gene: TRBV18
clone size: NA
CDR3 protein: CASSPQGLTSNQPQHF
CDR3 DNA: TGTGCCAGCTCACCCCAGGGACTAACCAGCAATCAGCCCCAGCATTTT

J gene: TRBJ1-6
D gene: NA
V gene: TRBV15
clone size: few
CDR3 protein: CATSGTASYNSPLHF
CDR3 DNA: TGTGCCACCAGCGGGACTGCCTCCTATAATTCACCCCTCCACTTT

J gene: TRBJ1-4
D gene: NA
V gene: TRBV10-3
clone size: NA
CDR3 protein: CAGKSGPNEKLFF
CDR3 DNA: TGTGCCGGCAAGTCAGGCCCAAATGAAAAACTGTTTTTT

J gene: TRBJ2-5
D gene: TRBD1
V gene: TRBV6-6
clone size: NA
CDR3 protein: CASSPRGTGERLGETQYF
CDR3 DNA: TGTGCCAGCAGTCCCCGGGGGACAGGGGAGCGTCTCGGGGAGACCCAGTACTTC

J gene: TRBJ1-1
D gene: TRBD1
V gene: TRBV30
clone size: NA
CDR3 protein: CAWSKRGPEAFF
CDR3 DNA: TGTGCCTGGAGTAAAAGGGGGCCTGAAGCTTTCTTT

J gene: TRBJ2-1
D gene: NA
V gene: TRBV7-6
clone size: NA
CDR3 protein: CASSLAGGMSEQFF
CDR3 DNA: TGTGCCAGCAGCTTAGCAGGGGGAATGAGTGAGCAGTTCTTC

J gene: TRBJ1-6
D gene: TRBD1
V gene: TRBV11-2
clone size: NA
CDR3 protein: CASSQGQGNSPLHF
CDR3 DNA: TGTGCCAGCAGCCAGGGACAGGGTAACTCACCCCTCCACTTT

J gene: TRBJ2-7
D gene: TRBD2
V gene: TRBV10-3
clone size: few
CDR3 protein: CALLSRLARREQYF
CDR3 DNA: TGTGCCCTCCTATCTAGACTAGCGAGACGCGAGCAGTACTTC

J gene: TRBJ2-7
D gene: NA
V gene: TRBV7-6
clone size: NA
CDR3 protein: CASSTSPGEYEQYF
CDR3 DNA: TGTGCCAGCAGCACCTCACCAGGGGAGTACGAGCAGTACTTC

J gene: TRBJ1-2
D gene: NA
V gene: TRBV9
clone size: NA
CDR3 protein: CASSPGQVGGYTF
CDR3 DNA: TGTGCCAGCAGCCCAGGCCAAGTGGGCGGCTACACCTTC